The sequence of this TCR beta chain was determined in a study of T cell responses to AZD1222 COVID-19 vaccine. The wider study: Pooling of second doses given at about 4 or about 12 weeks was done. Whole-study results and caveats: Nearly half of spike-specific TCRs reportedly go after variant regions that carry no mutations. Only five or six AZD1222 recipients were seropositive at baseline. Donors in the cohort were predominantly white British and more often female, and clonal diversity was possibly underestimated.

Libraries were prepared by immunoSEQ multiplex PCR; TCRdb keeps only in-frame clonotypes and omits some of them. This table has around 130,000 clones, approximately 94% appearing once. The CDR3 is 14 residues long. Trimming took off 7 bases at V and 3 bases at J, with 15 bases between the two ends. The germline V gene has CDR1 LNHDA and CDR2 SQIVND (reference sequence). With respect to this clone: Its antigen remains unknown.

Source: peripheral blood, taken on day 0 of AZD1222 vaccination. The genes are TRBV19 and TRBJ1-1; the D gene is possibly TRBD1 (6 bases). This TCR came from an adult in good health. CDR3 nucleotides: TGTGCCAGTACCGATCCTGGACAGTACACTGAAGCTTTCTTT. Protein: CASTDPGQYTEAFF.